A selection of T cell receptor beta chains follows, all from one sample in a study of OX40 agonist ivuxolimab in advanced cancers. Data came from immunoSEQ multiplex PCR; TCRdb stores just in-frame clones and leaves some out. The sample lists tens of thousands of clones, about nine tenths occurring once. The sample here was CD4+ or CD8+ T cells sorted from blood, taken in a trial of the OX40 agonist ivuxolimab. These TCRs come from an adult with an advanced solid tumor such as melanoma, head and neck, liver or kidney cancer. The CDR3 runs from the conserved cysteine through the conserved F or W. D genes are given only for firm matches. Some rows have no size entry. The others give once, few or many, or a class for an expanded clone.

CDR3 length	V gene	clone size	D gene	J gene	CDR3 DNA	CDR3 protein
14	TRBV9	.	.	TRBJ1-2	TGTGCCAGCAGCGAAACAGTACTACCTTATGGCTACACCTTC	CASSETVLPYGYTF
16	TRBV9	.	TRBD1	TRBJ2-7	TGTGCCAGCAGCGTAACCCCGGACAGGGTATCCTACGAGCAGTACTTC	CASSVTPDRVSYEQYF
15	TRBV15	.	.	TRBJ1-4	TGTGCCACCAGCAGAGTCGGCAGGGAGGATGAAAAACTGTTTTTT	CATSRVGREDEKLFF
17	TRBV4-1	.	TRBD1	TRBJ2-3	TGCGCCAGCAGCCAAGTTTTCAGGACAGGACCCACAGATACGCAGTATTTT	CASSQVFRTGPTDTQYF
14	TRBV7-2	.	.	TRBJ2-7	TGTGCCAGCAGCTTAGGGGGGGGCCTCTACGAGCAGTACTTC	CASSLGGGLYEQYF
17	TRBV4-3	few	TRBD2	TRBJ2-2	TGCGCCAGCAGCCAAGAGCCCCAGCGGGGGGGCCTCGGGGAGCTGTTTTTT	CASSQEPQRGGLGELFF
23	TRBV10-1	.	TRBD2	TRBJ2-7	TGCGCCAGCAAGATCCAGGGGTGGAAAGCGGGGGGCTCCCCCCTCTTCAGCTCCTACGAGCAGTACTTC	CASKIQGWKAGGSPLFSSYEQYF
15	TRBV10-1	.	.	TRBJ2-7	TGCGCCAGCAGTGAGGCAGGGGACTTCGGATACGAGCAGTACTTC	CASSEAGDFGYEQYF
14	TRBV5-8	.	.	TRBJ1-5	TGTGCCAGCCGGGACATCGACAAGGTTCAGCCCCAGCATTTT	CASRDIDKVQPQHF
16	TRBV6-6	.	TRBD1	TRBJ2-7	TGTGCCAGCAGTTCCACAACAGACAGGGGCTCCTACGAGCAGTACTTC	CASSSTTDRGSYEQYF
14	TRBV6-6	.	.	TRBJ1-5	TGTGCCAGCAGTGTTATAAGTAAAGATCAGCCCCAGCATTTT	CASSVISKDQPQHF
14	TRBV10-3	.	TRBD1	TRBJ2-7	TGTGCCATCGGGAACGGGGACAGGGGGGTCGAGCAGTACTTC	CAIGNGDRGVEQYF
15	TRBV4-1	.	TRBD2	TRBJ2-1	TGCGCCAGCAGCCCAACCCTAGCGGATTACAATGAGCAGTTCTTC	CASSPTLADYNEQFF
19	TRBV7-9	.	TRBD1	TRBJ1-5	TGTGCCAGCAGCTTAGGTTGGGACAGGGGAAAGAATCGTAATCAGCCCCAGCATTTT	CASSLGWDRGKNRNQPQHF
14	TRBV7-9	once	TRBD1	TRBJ1-2	TGTGCCAGCAGCATCCCGGGACAGGGCCCTGGCTACACCTTC	CASSIPGQGPGYTF
15	TRBV10-3	.	.	TRBJ2-7	TGTGCCATCAGTGAAACCCGGGACTTAACCTACGAGCAGTACTTC	CAISETRDLTYEQYF
11	TRBV7-9	.	TRBD1	TRBJ1-1	TGCCCCGGGACAGGCTACACTGAAGCTTTCTTT	CPGTGYTEAFF
15	TRBV4-1	.	.	TRBJ1-4	TGCGCCAGCAGCCAAGCGGCCCAGGGGAATGAAAAACTGTTTTTT	CASSQAAQGNEKLFF
14	TRBV19	few	TRBD2	TRBJ2-7	TGTGCCAGTCCTGGACTAGGCAATTTCTACGAGCAGTACTTC	CASPGLGNFYEQYF
15	TRBV7-9	.	TRBD1	TRBJ1-2	TGTGCCAGCAGCCCCTTGACAGGGGAGTATGGTGGCTACACCTTC	CASSPLTGEYGGYTF
15	TRBV6-1	.	TRBD2	TRBJ2-3	TGTGCCGCGGCGGGGGGCCCCGTTGGGACAGATACGCAGTATTTT	CAAAGGPVGTDTQYF
15	TRBV7-9	.	.	TRBJ2-3	TGTGCCAGCAGCTTAGAGCGGAGTAGCACAGATACGCAGTATTTT	CASSLERSSTDTQYF
16	TRBV27	.	TRBD1	TRBJ2-2	TGTGCCAGCAGTTTATTTGGGACAGGGATCACCGGGGAGCTGTTTTTT	CASSLFGTGITGELFF
15	TRBV5-6	.	TRBD1	TRBJ1-2	TGTGCCAGCAGCCTGACAGGGTGGGAGCTCCATGGCTACACCTTC	CASSLTGWELHGYTF
14	TRBV10-3	.	.	TRBJ2-7	TGTGCCATCAGTGATCAAGACAGCTCCTACGAGCAGTACTTC	CAISDQDSSYEQYF